The sample holds a few counts of the clone carrying this TCR beta chain. This specimen comes from a study of identical twins. The V and J ends lost 8 bases and 3 bases, in that order; junction bases with no gene match: 7. The CDR3 contains 15 residues. Germline CDR1 is KGHDR and CDR2 is SFDVKD. TCRdb used MiXCR to reprocess the 5' RACE reads, holding one entry per CDR3 protein. Of about 200,000 distinct CDR3 sequences in the sample, around 8.1% were seen once. The same sample was also studied in work on yellow fever vaccine responses in identical twins.

Sequenced: memory (CD45RO+) T cells sorted from blood. The chain links TRBV24-1 to TRBJ2-1; 9 nucleotides agree with TRBD1. The source of this sequence is a woman aged 18 to 35 in good health. The CDR3 sequence is CATTPGDRVYNEQFF. In nucleotides, the CDR3 is TGTGCCACCACCCCCGGGGACAGGGTCTACAATGAGCAGTTCTTC.